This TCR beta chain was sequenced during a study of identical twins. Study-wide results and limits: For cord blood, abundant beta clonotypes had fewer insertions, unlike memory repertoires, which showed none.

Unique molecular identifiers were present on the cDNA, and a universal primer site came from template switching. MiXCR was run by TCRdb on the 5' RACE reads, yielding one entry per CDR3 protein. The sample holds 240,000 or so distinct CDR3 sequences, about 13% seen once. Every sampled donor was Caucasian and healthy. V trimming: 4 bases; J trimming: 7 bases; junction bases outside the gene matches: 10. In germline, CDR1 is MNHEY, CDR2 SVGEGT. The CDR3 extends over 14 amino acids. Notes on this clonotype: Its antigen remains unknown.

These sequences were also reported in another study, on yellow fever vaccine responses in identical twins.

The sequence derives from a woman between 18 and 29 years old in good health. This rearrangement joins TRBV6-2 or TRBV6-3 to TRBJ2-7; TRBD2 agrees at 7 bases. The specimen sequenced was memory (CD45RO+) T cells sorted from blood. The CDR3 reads CASSLGGSLREQYF. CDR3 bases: TGTGCCAGCAGTTTGGGCGGGAGTTTGAGGGAGCAGTACTTC.